This paragraph reports one TCR beta chain. This record comes from a study of blood T cell repertoires in COVID-19. Study-wide context: The United States, Italy and Spain were the sources of the acute and convalescent COVID-19 samples. In each case, the material was cDNA or gDNA derived from T cells, B-cell-depleted T cells, or PBMCs.

Per the authors' pipeline: Reference gene primers were amplified, and this amplification served to estimate nucleated cell counts. Generated by immunoSEQ multiplex PCR, the TCRdb table keeps only in-frame clones and is missing some. Clonal size and the V and J genes are those of that table, whereas D and trimming came from the DNA. The sample records over 300,000 clones, roughly 82% being singletons. The receptor's source is a woman aged 50 to 65 with acute or convalescent COVID-19. The sample consisted of peripheral blood.

The CDR3 protein is CASSLYRNEKLFF. The DNA of the CDR3 is TGTGCCAGCAGCTTATACAGAAATGAAAAACTGTTTTTT. The chain employs TRBV7-3 and TRBJ1-4, with D unclear. The CDR3 is 13 amino acids. In germline, CDR1 is SGHTA, CDR2 FQGTGA. The V end lost 2 bases, the J end lost 5 bases, and 6 bases lay between the germline ends.